This T cell receptor (beta chain) was found in a study of beta chain features in type 1 diabetes. This clone was seen more than once but under ten times. What it binds is not known. The authors reverse transcribed all of the isolated RNA, so sequencing captured expressed TCRB transcripts. This table comes from immunoSEQ multiplex PCR, and its TCRdb copy is limited to in-frame clones, with some not included. The sample lists around 690,000 clones, around 12% seen once, with roughly 0.11% in the top ten. Study-wide findings and caveats: Junctions at VDJ sites from type 1 diabetes patients had fewer insertions and more deletions. TCRB CDR3s from Type 1 diabetes patients were moderately but significantly shorter in all four CD4+ subsets.

Germline V lookup: CDR1 KGHSH, CDR2 LQKENI. This CDR3 is 14 amino acids long. Germline trimming cut 5 bases from V and 2 bases from J; bases unmatched to any gene: 3. The source is a man younger than 45 with type 1 diabetes. Sequences were obtained from naive CD4+ T cells from blood. The chain couples TRBV18 to TRBJ2-1; 7 bases map to TRBD1. CDR3 sequence (DNA): TGTGCCAGCTCAGGCACAGGGGCCTACAATGAGCAGTTCTTC. Translated: CASSGTGAYNEQFF.